One and the same sample provided the 8 T cell receptor beta chains below, sequenced in a study of CD8 T cells in ankylosing spondylitis. Whole-study results and caveats: What seemed typical of ankylosing spondylitis blood was a TCR beta motif built from several highly homologous variants.

For these receptors, no antigen is known. TCRdb ran MiXCR on the 5' RACE reads and lists one entry per CDR3 protein. Altogether a few hundred thousand distinct CDR3 sequences are present, 18% being singletons, with the ten largest covering about two fifths. Specimen: blood, either unsorted or a sorted T cell fraction (not recorded which). These receptor sequences come from a male donor with ankylosing spondylitis.

The V gene is TRBV28, the J gene TRBJ2-2, with D perhaps matching TRBD2 (5 bases). The CDR3 runs 12 residues. Germline V gene lookup returns CDR1 MDHEN and CDR2 SYDVKM. The V gene lost 3 bases and the J gene lost 9 bases, with 8 bases spanning the gap. CDR3 residues: CASSFLAWELFF. In DNA, the CDR3 is TGTGCCAGCAGTTTTCTAGCCTGGGAGCTGTTTTTT.

A few counts support this clonotype. The CDR3 sequence is CASSQAPLAYEQYF. DNA for the CDR3: TGTGCCAGCAGCCAAGCTCCCTTAGCCTACGAGCAGTACTTC. The J gene is TRBJ2-7, the V gene TRBV4-2; unclear D gene. CDR3 length: 14 residues. The germline V gene encodes CDR1 LGHNA and CDR2 YNFKEQ. Trimming shortened V by 1 base and J by 2 bases, and 9 bases separated the two germline ends.

This clonotype was counted ten times or more. The J gene is TRBJ2-2, the V gene TRBV7-6, with a weak D call TRBD2 (6 bases). This CDR3 has 15 residues. Between the trimmed V and J ends, which lost 5 bases and 10 bases, there was a span of 20 bases. From germline, CDR1 is SGHVS and CDR2 FNYEAQ. The CDR3 spells CASSLNPSGDPELFF. The CDR3 bases are TGTGCCAGCAGCCTCAACCCTTCGGGAGACCCGGAGCTGTTTTTT.

The chain uses TRBV3-1 and TRBJ2-5, with TRBD2 identical over 9 bases. Trimming cost V 2 bases and J 0 bases; bases outside gene matches: 4. This CDR3 region has 16 residues. Germline V lookup: CDR1 LGHDT, CDR2 YNNKEL (reference sequence). The CDR3 sequence is CASSQIQRGDQETQYF. CDR3 DNA sequence: TGTGCCAGCAGCCAAATCCAGCGGGGGGACCAAGAGACCCAGTACTTC.

This clonotype turned up a few times. The J gene is TRBJ2-7, the V gene TRBV5-4; weak D call: TRBD1 (6 bases). CDR1 and CDR2 (germline): SGHNT, YYREEE (reference sequence). This CDR3 comprises 14 residues. V was shortened by 3 bases and J by 0 bases, with 10 bases between the two germline ends. As DNA, the CDR3 is TGTGCCAGCAGCTCCCGGGACAACTCCTACGAGCAGTACTTC. It codes for CASSSRDNSYEQYF.

This clonotype turned up a few times. The chain employs TRBV7-9 and TRBJ2-1, with 8 bases aligning to TRBD1. CDR1 is SEHNR, CDR2 FQNEAQ, per germline (reference sequence). The CDR3 has 14 amino acids. V was clipped by 8 bases and J by 2 bases; unmatched bases: 5. The CDR3 DNA sequence: TGTGCCAGCCCCCCGACAGGGGCCTACAATGAGCAGTTCTTC. Its translation: CASPPTGAYNEQFF.

The V and J genes are TRBV3-1 and TRBJ2-4, with no clear D. The CDR3 sequence is 15 residues long. Trimming removed 0 bases at V and 0 bases at J, with 6 bases between. Germline V CDR1 and CDR2: LGHDT, YNNKEL (reference sequence). The CDR3 nucleotides read TGTGCCAGCAGCCAAGAGGTGGCAGCCAAAAACATTCAGTACTTC. This encodes CASSQEVAAKNIQYF.

This clonotype was observed a few times. The chain has TRBV3-1 and TRBJ1-2, with 9 bases lining up with TRBD1. This CDR3 spans 13 amino acids. Germline V gene sequence: CDR1 LGHDT, CDR2 YNNKEL (reference sequence). Trimming cost V 6 bases and J 8 bases; bases outside gene matches: 7. DNA of the CDR3: TGTGCCAGCAGACGGACAGGGGAAGGAGGCTACACCTTC. It yields the protein CASRRTGEGGYTF.